The rows below give T cell receptor beta chains drawn from one sample of a study of T cell responses to AZD1222 COVID-19 vaccine. TCRdb keeps only in-frame clones here, not all; method: immunoSEQ multiplex PCR. Of 180,000 or so clones listed, 80% to 95% were seen once; the top ten hold 1.5% to 2.5%. Sequencing used peripheral blood, obtained 28 days after the second AZD1222 dose. These receptors were collected from an adult who received the AZD1222 COVID-19 vaccine. CDR3s include the opening cysteine and the closing phenylalanine or tryptophan. Each record gives: V gene, D gene, J gene, clone size, CDR3 DNA, CDR3 protein. A D gene is named only where the DNA matches it firmly. A row's size may be missing; if present it is once, few, many or a size class.

v_gene: TRBV5-4
d_gene: TRBD2
j_gene: TRBJ2-7
abundance: NA
CDR3nt: TGTGCCAGCAAGACTAGCGGGAGTTCCGAGCAGTACTTC
CDR3aa: CASKTSGSSEQYF

v_gene: TRBV7-2
d_gene: NA
j_gene: TRBJ1-5
abundance: NA
CDR3nt: TGTGCCAGCAGCCAGGGGAGGGCGAGTAATCAGCCCCAGCATTTT
CDR3aa: CASSQGRASNQPQHF

v_gene: TRBV6-5
d_gene: NA
j_gene: TRBJ2-7
abundance: NA
CDR3nt: TGTGCCAGCAGTTACAACTACGAGCAGTACTTC
CDR3aa: CASSYNYEQYF

v_gene: TRBV3-1/TRBV3-2
d_gene: NA
j_gene: TRBJ1-2
abundance: NA
CDR3nt: TGTGCCAGCAGTCCGTCCCAATCCTATGGCTACACCTTC
CDR3aa: CASSPSQSYGYTF

v_gene: TRBV28
d_gene: TRBD1
j_gene: TRBJ1-1
abundance: NA
CDR3nt: TGTGCCAGCAGTTCGGACAGGGGACTTGACACTGAAGCTTTCTTT
CDR3aa: CASSSDRGLDTEAFF

v_gene: TRBV3-1/TRBV3-2
d_gene: NA
j_gene: TRBJ1-3
abundance: NA
CDR3nt: TGTGCCAGCAGCCGACCGCCGACGGCCTCTGGAAACACCATATATTTT
CDR3aa: CASSRPPTASGNTIYF

v_gene: TRBV6-1
d_gene: NA
j_gene: TRBJ1-2
abundance: NA
CDR3nt: TGTGCCAGCAGTGATGCAGCGGGACCTTGGAACTATGGCTACACCTTC
CDR3aa: CASSDAAGPWNYGYTF

v_gene: TRBV6-5
d_gene: TRBD1
j_gene: TRBJ2-6
abundance: NA
CDR3nt: TGTGCCAGCAGCAACACAGGGGCAGGGGCCAACGTCCTGACTTTC
CDR3aa: CASSNTGAGANVLTF

v_gene: TRBV30
d_gene: TRBD1
j_gene: TRBJ2-2
abundance: NA
CDR3nt: TGTGCCTGGAGTAAGGACAGGGCGGACGGGGAGCTGTTTTTT
CDR3aa: CAWSKDRADGELFF

v_gene: TRBV5-5
d_gene: NA
j_gene: TRBJ2-7
abundance: NA
CDR3nt: TGTGCCAGCAACGACGGGGAAACCTACGAGCAGTACTTC
CDR3aa: CASNDGETYEQYF

v_gene: TRBV5-3
d_gene: NA
j_gene: TRBJ1-1
abundance: few
CDR3nt: TGTGCCAGAAGCTTATGGCACCCTGGGGCTTTCTTT
CDR3aa: CARSLWHPGAFF

v_gene: TRBV7-9
d_gene: TRBD2
j_gene: TRBJ2-2
abundance: NA
CDR3nt: TGTGCCAGCAGCTTTTCCGTACTAGCGGGAGACCGGGGAGCTGTTTTT
CDR3aa: CASSFSVLAGDRGAVF

v_gene: TRBV12-3/TRBV12-4
d_gene: NA
j_gene: TRBJ1-3
abundance: NA
CDR3nt: TGTGCCAGCAGTCCCCAAAACCCGGGCACCATATATTTT
CDR3aa: CASSPQNPGTIYF

v_gene: TRBV9
d_gene: NA
j_gene: TRBJ1-1
abundance: NA
CDR3nt: TGTGCCAGCAGCAACAGGAACACTGAAGCTTTCTTT
CDR3aa: CASSNRNTEAFF

v_gene: TRBV7-9
d_gene: TRBD1
j_gene: TRBJ1-2
abundance: once
CDR3nt: TGTGCCAGCAGCTTAGAGGTGACAGGGGGGAGACGCGGTGGCTACACCTTC
CDR3aa: CASSLEVTGGRRGGYTF

v_gene: TRBV7-9
d_gene: NA
j_gene: TRBJ1-2
abundance: NA
CDR3nt: TGTGCCAGCAGCTTAGTGGGAAGCTATGGCTACACCTTC
CDR3aa: CASSLVGSYGYTF